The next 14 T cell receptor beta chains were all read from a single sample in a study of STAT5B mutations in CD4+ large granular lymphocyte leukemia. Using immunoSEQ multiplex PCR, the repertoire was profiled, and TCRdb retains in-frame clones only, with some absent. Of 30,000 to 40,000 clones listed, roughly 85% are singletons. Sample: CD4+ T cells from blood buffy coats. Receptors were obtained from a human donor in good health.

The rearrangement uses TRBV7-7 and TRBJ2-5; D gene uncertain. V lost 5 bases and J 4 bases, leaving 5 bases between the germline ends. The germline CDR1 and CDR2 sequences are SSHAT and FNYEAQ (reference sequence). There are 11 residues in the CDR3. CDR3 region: CASSQTETQYF. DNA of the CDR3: TGTGCCAGCAGCCAGACAGAGACCCAGTACTTC.

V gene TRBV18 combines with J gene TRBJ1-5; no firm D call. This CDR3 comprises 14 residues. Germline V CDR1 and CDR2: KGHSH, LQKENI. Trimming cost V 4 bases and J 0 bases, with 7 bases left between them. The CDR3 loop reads CASSRALSNQPQHF. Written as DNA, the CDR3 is TGTGCCAGCTCACGGGCCCTTAGCAATCAGCCCCAGCATTTT.

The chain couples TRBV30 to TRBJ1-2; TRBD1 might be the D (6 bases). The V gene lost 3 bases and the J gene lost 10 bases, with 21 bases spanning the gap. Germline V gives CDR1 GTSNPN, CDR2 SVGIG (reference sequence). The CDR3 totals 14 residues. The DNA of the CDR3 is TGTGCCTGGAGCCTACTTGGAGGACAGCTTTCCTACACCTTC. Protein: CAWSLLGGQLSYTF.

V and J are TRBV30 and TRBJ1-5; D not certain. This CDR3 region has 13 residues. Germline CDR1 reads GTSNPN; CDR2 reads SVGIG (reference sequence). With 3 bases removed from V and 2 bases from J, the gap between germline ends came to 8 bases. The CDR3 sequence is CAWSPGGNQPQHF. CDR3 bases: TGTGCCTGGAGCCCGGGAGGCAATCAGCCCCAGCATTTT.

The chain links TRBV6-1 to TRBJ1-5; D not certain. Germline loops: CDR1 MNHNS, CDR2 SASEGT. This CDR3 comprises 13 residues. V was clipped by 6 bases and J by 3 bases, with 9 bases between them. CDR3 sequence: CASRSKINQPQHF. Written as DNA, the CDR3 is TGTGCCAGCAGGTCGAAGATCAATCAGCCCCAGCATTTT.

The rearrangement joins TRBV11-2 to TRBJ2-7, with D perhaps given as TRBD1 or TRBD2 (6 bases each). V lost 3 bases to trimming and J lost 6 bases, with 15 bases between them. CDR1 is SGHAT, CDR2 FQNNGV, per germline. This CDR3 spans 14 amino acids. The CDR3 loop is CASSLGSRGGEQYF. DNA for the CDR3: TGTGCCAGCAGCTTGGGATCCAGGGGAGGCGAGCAGTACTTC.

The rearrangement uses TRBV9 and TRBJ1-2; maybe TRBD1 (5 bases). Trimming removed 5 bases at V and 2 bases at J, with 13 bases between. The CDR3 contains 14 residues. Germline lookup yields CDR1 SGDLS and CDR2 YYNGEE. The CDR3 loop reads CASRGRGLNYGYTF. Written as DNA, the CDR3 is TGTGCCAGCAGAGGACGGGGACTAAACTATGGCTACACCTTC.

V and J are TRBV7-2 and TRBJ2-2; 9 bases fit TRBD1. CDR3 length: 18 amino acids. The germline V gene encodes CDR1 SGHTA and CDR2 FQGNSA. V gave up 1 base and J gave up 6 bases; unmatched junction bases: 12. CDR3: CASSLVAQGASWPGELFF. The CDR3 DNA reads TGTGCCAGCAGCTTAGTGGCACAGGGGGCGTCATGGCCCGGGGAGCTGTTTTTT.

The CDR3 spells CASSLMAGEATNEKLFF. The CDR3 DNA is TGTGCCAGCAGCTTAATGGCCGGCGAGGCAACTAATGAAAAACTGTTTTTT. The chain has TRBV7-3 and TRBJ1-4, with no clear D. The CDR3 covers 17 residues. Germline lookup yields CDR1 SGHTA and CDR2 FQGTGA. The V gene lost 1 base and the J gene lost 0 bases, with 12 bases spanning the gap. The whole variable domain, remainder taken from reference TRBV7-3 and TRBJ1-4, is GAGVSQTPSNKVTEKGKYVELRCDPISGHTALYWYRQSLGQGPEFLIYFQGTGAADDSGLPNDRFFAVRPEGSVSTLKIQRTERGDSAVYLCASSLMAGEATNEKLFFGSGTQLSVL.

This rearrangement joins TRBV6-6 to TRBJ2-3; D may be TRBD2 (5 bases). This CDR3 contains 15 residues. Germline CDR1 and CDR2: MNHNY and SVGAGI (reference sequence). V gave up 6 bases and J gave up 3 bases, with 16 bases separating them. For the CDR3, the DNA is TGTGCCAGCAGCCCCACGGGGTCTGGGACAGATACGCAGTATTTT. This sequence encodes CASSPTGSGTDTQYF.

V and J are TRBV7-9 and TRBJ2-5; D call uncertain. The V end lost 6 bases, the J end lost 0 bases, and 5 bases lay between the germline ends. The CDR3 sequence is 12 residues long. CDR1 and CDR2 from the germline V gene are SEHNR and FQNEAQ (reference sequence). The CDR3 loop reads CASRVNQETQYF. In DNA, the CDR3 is TGTGCCAGCAGGGTGAACCAAGAGACCCAGTACTTC.

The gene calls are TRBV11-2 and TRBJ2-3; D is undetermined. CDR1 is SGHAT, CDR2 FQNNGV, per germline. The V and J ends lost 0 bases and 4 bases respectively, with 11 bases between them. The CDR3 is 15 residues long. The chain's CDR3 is CASSLDGISPDTQYF. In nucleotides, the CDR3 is TGTGCCAGCAGCTTAGACGGTATATCCCCAGATACGCAGTATTTT. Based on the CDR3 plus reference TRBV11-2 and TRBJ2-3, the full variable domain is EAGVAQSPRYKIIEKRQSVAFWCNPISGHATLYWYQQILGQGPKLLIQFQNNGVVDDSQLPKDRFSAERLKGVDSTLKIQPAKLEDSAVYLCASSLDGISPDTQYFGPGTRLTVL.

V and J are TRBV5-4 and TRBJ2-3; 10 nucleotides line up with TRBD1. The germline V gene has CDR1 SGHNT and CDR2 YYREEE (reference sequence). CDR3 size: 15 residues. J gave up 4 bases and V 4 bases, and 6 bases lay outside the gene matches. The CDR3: CASSPDRGSPDTQYF. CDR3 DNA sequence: TGTGCCAGCAGCCCGGACAGGGGGAGCCCAGATACGCAGTATTTT.

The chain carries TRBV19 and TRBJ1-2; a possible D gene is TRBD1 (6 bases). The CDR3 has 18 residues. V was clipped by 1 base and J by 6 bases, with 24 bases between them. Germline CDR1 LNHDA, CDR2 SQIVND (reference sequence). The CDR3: CASSIASRGASGAHGYTF. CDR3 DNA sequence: TGTGCCAGTAGTATAGCTTCCAGGGGTGCTTCCGGGGCGCATGGCTACACCTTC.